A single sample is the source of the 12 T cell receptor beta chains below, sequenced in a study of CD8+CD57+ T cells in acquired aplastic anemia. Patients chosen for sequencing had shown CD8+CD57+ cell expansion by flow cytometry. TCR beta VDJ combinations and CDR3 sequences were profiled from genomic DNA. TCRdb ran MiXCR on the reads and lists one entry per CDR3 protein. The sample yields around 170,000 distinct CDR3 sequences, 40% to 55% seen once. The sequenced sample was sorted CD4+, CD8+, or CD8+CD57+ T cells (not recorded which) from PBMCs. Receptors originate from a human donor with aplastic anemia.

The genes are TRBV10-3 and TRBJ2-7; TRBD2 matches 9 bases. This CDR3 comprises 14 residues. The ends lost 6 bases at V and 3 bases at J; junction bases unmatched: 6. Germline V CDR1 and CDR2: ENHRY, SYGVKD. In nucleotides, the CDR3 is TGTGCCATCAGCCCTAGCGGGATTCACTACGAGCAGTACTTC. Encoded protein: CAISPSGIHYEQYF.

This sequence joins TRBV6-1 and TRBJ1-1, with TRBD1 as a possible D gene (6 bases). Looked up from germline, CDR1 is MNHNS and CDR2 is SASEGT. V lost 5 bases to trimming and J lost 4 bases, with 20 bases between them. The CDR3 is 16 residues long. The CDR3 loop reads CASSPRRGVGATEAFF. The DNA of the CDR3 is TGTGCCAGCAGTCCCCGGAGGGGGGTCGGGGCCACTGAAGCTTTCTTT.

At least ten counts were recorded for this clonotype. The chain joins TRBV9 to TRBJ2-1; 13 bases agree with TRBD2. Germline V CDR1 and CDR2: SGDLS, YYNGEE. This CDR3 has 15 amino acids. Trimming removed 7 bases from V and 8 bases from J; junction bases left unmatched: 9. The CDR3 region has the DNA TGTGCCAGCGGTAGGACTAGCGGGAGTTGGGATGAGCAGTTCTTC. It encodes CASGRTSGSWDEQFF.

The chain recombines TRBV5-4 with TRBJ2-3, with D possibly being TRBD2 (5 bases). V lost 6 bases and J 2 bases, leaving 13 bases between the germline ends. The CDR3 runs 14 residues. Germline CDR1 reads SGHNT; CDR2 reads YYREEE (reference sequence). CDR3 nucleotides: TGTGCCAGCAACACGGGGATACCCACAGATACGCAGTATTTT. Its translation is CASNTGIPTDTQYF.

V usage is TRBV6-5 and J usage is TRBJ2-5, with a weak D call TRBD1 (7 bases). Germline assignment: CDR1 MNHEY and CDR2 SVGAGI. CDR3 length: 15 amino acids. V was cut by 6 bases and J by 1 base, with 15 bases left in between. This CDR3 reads CASRGSQGGQETQYF. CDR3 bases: TGTGCCAGCAGGGGTTCCCAGGGGGGCCAAGAGACCCAGTACTTC.

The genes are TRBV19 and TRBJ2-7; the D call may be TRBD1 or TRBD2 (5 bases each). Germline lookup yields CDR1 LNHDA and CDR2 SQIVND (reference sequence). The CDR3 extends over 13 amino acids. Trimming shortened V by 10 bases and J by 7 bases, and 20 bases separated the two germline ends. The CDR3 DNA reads TGTGCCACCTCAGGGAATCTTCGGAGGGAGCAGTACTTC. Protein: CATSGNLRREQYF. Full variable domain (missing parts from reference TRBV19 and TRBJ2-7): DGGITQSPKYLFRKEGQNVTLSCEQNLNHDAMYWYRQDPGQGLRLIYYSQIVNDFQKGDIAEGYSVSREKKESFPLTVTSAQKNPTAFYLCATSGNLRREQYFGPGTRLTVT.

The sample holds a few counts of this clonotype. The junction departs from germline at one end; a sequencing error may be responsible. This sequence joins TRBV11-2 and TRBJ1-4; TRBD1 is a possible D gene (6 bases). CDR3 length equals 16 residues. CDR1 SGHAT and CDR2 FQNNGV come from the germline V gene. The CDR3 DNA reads TGTGCCAGCAGCCCGTCCCGGGACACCTATAATGAAAAACCGTTTTTT. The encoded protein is CASSPSRDTYNEKPFF.

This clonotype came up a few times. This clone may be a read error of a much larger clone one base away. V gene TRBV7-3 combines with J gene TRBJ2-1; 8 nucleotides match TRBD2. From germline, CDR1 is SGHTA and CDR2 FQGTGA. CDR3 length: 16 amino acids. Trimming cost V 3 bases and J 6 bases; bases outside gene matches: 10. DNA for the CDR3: TGTGCCAGCAGCTTTCGAGCGGGGGACGCCTGCAATGAGCAGTTCTTC. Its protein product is CASSFRAGDACNEQFF.

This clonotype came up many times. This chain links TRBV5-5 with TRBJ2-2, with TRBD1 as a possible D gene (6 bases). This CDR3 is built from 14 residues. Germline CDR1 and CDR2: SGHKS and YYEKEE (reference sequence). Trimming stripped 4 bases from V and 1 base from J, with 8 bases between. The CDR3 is CASSMGQNTGELFF. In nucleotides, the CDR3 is TGTGCCAGCAGCATGGGACAGAACACCGGGGAGCTGTTTTTT.

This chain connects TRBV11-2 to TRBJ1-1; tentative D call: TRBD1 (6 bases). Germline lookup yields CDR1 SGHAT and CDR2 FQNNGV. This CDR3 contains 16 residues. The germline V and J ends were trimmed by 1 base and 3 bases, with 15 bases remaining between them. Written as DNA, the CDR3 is TGTGCCAGCAGCTTAGTAGCGGACAGCCTACACACTGAAGCTTTCTTT. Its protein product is CASSLVADSLHTEAFF.

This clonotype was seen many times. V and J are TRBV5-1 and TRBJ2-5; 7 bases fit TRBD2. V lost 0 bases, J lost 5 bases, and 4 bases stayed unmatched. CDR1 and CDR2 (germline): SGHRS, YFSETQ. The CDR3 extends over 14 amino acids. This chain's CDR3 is CASSLEGLGETQYF. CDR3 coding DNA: TGCGCCAGCAGCTTGGAAGGACTAGGGGAGACCCAGTACTTC. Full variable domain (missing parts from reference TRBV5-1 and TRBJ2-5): KAGVTQTPRYLIKTRGQQVTLSCSPISGHRSVSWYQQTPGQGLQFLFEYFSETQRNKGNFPGRFSGRQFSNSRSEMNVSTLELGDSALYLCASSLEGLGETQYFGPGTRLLVL.

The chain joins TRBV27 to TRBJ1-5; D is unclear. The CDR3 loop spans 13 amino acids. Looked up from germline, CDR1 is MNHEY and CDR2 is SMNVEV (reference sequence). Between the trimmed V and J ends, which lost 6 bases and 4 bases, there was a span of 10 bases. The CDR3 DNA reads TGTGCCAGCAGAGTGGGGTCGAATCAGCCCCAGCATTTT. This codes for CASRVGSNQPQHF.